This TCR beta chain was sequenced in a study of CD8 T cells in Susac syndrome. General study results and limits: It was acknowledged in the study that its TCR sequencing and HLA analysis involved a relatively small number of individuals.

Reverse transcription of roughly 0.45 to 1 ug RNA was carried out with random hexamers. The amplification used immunoSEQ multiplex PCR on TCR beta CDR3; it spanned 54 Vbeta and 13 Jbeta. Each CDR3 protein gets one entry after TCRdb re-called the immunoSEQ multiplex PCR reads with MiXCR. Altogether more than 250,000 distinct CDR3 sequences are present, 90% to 95% being singletons, with the ten largest covering about 0.07%. Germline V lookup: CDR1 MNHEY, CDR2 SVGEGT. CDR3 length equals 17 residues. Negative magnetic isolation gave CD8+ and CD4+ cells; FACS enriched CD8+ TEMRA. On this clonotype itself: Antigen: not known. At one end the junction does not follow the germline gene, possibly because of a read error.

This chain joins TRBV6-2 or TRBV6-3 and TRBJ1-1; unclear D gene. The source of this sequence is a human donor with multiple sclerosis. The specimen sequenced was CD4+ T cells from PBMCs. CDR3 sequence reads: CASSYNGLSPGNTEAFF. The DNA for the CDR3 is TGTGCCAGCAGTTACAATGGACTATCTCCGGGAAACACTGAAGCCTTCTTT.